Here is one TCR beta chain with its context. Only a few counts were recorded for this clone. Its cognate antigen has yet to be identified. No qualities accompany the bases; no much larger clone lies one base away. The entire isolated RNA was reverse transcribed using the High Capacity cDNA Reverse Transcription Kit, and thus expressed TCRB transcripts were sequenced. Deep immunoSEQ sequencing was performed on naive, central memory and regulatory T cell samples, with an average of about 4 million total reads per sample. After sorted cells were lysed in RLT buffer, RNA was extracted with DNase-treated RNeasy Micro or Mini kits, with the choice depending on cell number. To prevent cross-contamination, every cell subset was processed on its own, while patient and healthy donor samples were processed together. The immunoSEQ multiplex PCR was used to amplify TCRB sequences from cDNA, generating 87-bp fragments that spanned the CDR3 region. The amplicons were sequenced using the Illumina HiSeq platform. On the study's bioinformatics: Synthetic template baselines were used to correct PCR bias computationally, reads within Hamming distance 2 were collapsed, and singletons that could not be merged were discarded. Reads were aligned against IMGT to assign V, D and J genes, CDR3 length and insertions or deletions at six rearrangement sites. Within each subset, clonotype counts were normalized to the number of sorted cells before true diversity and Gini coefficients were calculated with the tcR R package. The overlap coefficient, calculated on TCRB nucleotide sequences, was used to measure repertoire sharing. As a proxy for the pre-selection repertoire, out-of-frame TCRB sequences from naive cells were analyzed. TCRdb took over this immuneACCESS table, retaining in-frame rearrangements with V and J assigned. Such tables are incomplete; in checked studies, under half of the missing clones stem from an unresolved V gene, and the remainder is unexplained. Clonal size and the V and J genes are those of that table, whereas D and trimming came from the DNA. Recorded for this sample are 250,000 to 300,000 clones; around 15% of them occurred a single time. Over 0.015% of the sample lies in the top ten.

These data are taken from a study of beta chain features in type 1 diabetes (dated by TCRdb to the late 2010s). Background for the entire study: Mean age, gender distribution, total cell number and subset yield were not different between patients and healthy donors. A total of some 110 million sorted cells were examined across all samples, and the number of cells per subset was strongly correlated with RNA yield. The study compared the TCRB repertoires of sorted circulating CD4+ T cell subsets in recently diagnosed type 1 diabetes patients with those in matched healthy donors. Regulatory and stem cell-like memory subsets were isolated from only 8 patients and about eight healthy donors, whereas naive and central memory subsets came from all 30 or so donors. Study-wide findings and limitations: Patients with type 1 diabetes made fewer insertions and deleted more nucleotides at VDJ recombination sites, implying thymic rearrangement abnormalities. PCR may preferentially amplify shorter templates, but because patient and control samples were amplified and corrected together, any resulting skew would affect both groups equally. In all four CD4+ subsets, TCRB CDR3 length was moderately but significantly shorter in type 1 diabetes patients. Because cDNA rather than genomic DNA was sequenced, highly expressing activated cells could have been over-represented, although no difference in activation and CD3 levels was found between groups. HLA sub-analyses involved small numbers of individuals, so any influence of HLA type on TCRB rearrangement remained unresolved. Naive, central memory and regulatory TCRB repertoires appeared more similar among patients than among healthy donors.

Each donor gave one peripheral blood draw, roughly 120 mL on average, collected into heparinised tubes. Using a panel that included CD45RO, CCR7, CD25, CD127, CD95 and CD27, naive, central memory, regulatory and stem cell-like memory CD4+ T cells were sorted on a BD FACSAria II. All sorted populations exceeded 98% purity. PBMCs were separated immediately by Lymphoprep density gradient centrifugation and were stained directly, without being cultured. Samples were stained and sorted in pairs, with one healthy donor and one patient per experiment, so that batch effects were minimized. This clonotype was sampled from a man aged 25-45 years with type 1 diabetes. Sequenced material: naive CD4+ T cells from blood. What this sample's cell subset or site label stands for: true naive CD4+ T cells.

The base sequence is TGTGCCAGCAGCGGACTTATAAACACTGAAGCTTTCTTT. Its protein reads: CASSGLINTEAFF. The chain is encoded by TRBV6-5 joined to TRBJ1-1, with the D gene call left open. The CDR3 holds 13 amino acids from the cysteine to the phenylalanine. Only the CDR3 DNA is retained, 39 bases long and in frame from the first base. Via the germline V gene, CDR1 is MNHEY and CDR2 SVGAGI. The V end loses 6 bases and the J end loses 2 bases, and a stretch of 10 bases separates them.